Included here is one TCR beta chain sequence, with context. Its matching antigen is unknown. 60 Vbeta and 13 Jbeta primers were used in PCR. The data were produced by immunoSEQ multiplex PCR, yet TCRdb's version contains in-frame clones alone and is incomplete. The data hold about 160,000 clones, with 70% to 85% observed a single time. These data belong to a study of cytomegalovirus exposure and HLA in healthy donors. This CDR3 has 15 amino acids. From germline, CDR1 is SGDLS and CDR2 YYNGEE. J gave up 7 bases and V 4 bases, and 7 bases lay outside the gene matches. General observations from the study: Sequencing likely caused a cluster of highly shared sequence variants. Presence/absence analyses assumed roughly uniform sequencing depth across donors. Roughly 170 TCR beta chains were listed as cytomegalovirus-associated.

V gene TRBV9 combines with J gene TRBJ2-1; 11 positions match TRBD2. Sequences were obtained from PBMCs. This clonotype was obtained from a middle-aged man in good health and CMV-seronegative. CDR3 region: CASSWNSGGDNEQFF. The CDR3 DNA follows: TGTGCCAGCAGCTGGAATAGCGGGGGGGATAATGAGCAGTTCTTC. The variable domain in full, completed from reference TRBV9 and TRBJ2-1, reads DSGVTQTPKHLITATGQRVTLRCSPRSGDLSVYWYQQSLDQGLQFLIQYYNGEERAKGNILERFSAQQFPDLHSELNLSSLELGDSALYFCASSWNSGGDNEQFFGPGTRLTVL.